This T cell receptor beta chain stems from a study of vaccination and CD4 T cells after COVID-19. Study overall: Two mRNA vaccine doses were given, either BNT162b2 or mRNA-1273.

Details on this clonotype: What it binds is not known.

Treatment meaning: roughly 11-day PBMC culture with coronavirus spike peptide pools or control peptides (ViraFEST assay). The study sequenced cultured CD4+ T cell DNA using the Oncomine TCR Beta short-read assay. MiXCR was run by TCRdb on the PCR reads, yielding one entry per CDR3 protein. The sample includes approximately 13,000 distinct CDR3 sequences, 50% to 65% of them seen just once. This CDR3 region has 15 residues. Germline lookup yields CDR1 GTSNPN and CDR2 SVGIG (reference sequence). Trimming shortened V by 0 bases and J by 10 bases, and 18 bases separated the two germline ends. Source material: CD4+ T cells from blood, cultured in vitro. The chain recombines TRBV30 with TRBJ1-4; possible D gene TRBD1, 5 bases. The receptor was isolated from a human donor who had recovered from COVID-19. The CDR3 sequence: CAWSVPGDQRGKLFF. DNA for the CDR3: TGTGCCTGGAGTGTACCGGGGGACCAAAGGGGAAAACTGTTTTTT.